These T cell receptor beta chains were read from a single sample in a study of blood T cell repertoires in COVID-19. Using immunoSEQ multiplex PCR, the repertoire was profiled, and TCRdb retains in-frame clones only, with some absent. The sample has roughly 70,000 clones, over 75% seen once. Sample: peripheral blood. The receptors derive from a man aged 70-80 years with acute or convalescent COVID-19. Both conserved end residues are part of each CDR3. Each record gives: D gene, CDR3 length, V gene, CDR3 protein. D genes are given only for firm matches.

d_call: NA; cdr3_length: 16; v_call: TRBV7-8; cdr3_aa: CASSPLRARSYNEQFF
d_call: NA; cdr3_length: 16; v_call: TRBV5-1; cdr3_aa: CASSFYSGTANTEAFF
d_call: NA; cdr3_length: 14; v_call: TRBV6-6; cdr3_aa: CASSYFGANEKLFF
d_call: TRBD2; cdr3_length: 14; v_call: TRBV7-2; cdr3_aa: CASNAGEAYNEQFF
d_call: TRBD2; cdr3_length: 15; v_call: TRBV4-2; cdr3_aa: CASSQDSGGKETQYF
d_call: TRBD2; cdr3_length: 15; v_call: TRBV27; cdr3_aa: CASSRPGLAAGELFF
d_call: TRBD2; cdr3_length: 17; v_call: TRBV4-3; cdr3_aa: CASSQGLAGVSYNEQFF
d_call: TRBD1; cdr3_length: 13; v_call: TRBV11-2; cdr3_aa: CASSTGEYSPLHF
d_call: NA; cdr3_length: 13; v_call: TRBV28; cdr3_aa: CASSLQVNQPQHF
d_call: NA; cdr3_length: 14; v_call: TRBV4-1; cdr3_aa: CASSYDWSSYEQYF
d_call: NA; cdr3_length: 19; v_call: TRBV20-1; cdr3_aa: CSASAYGGARGVSNQPQHF
d_call: NA; cdr3_length: 16; v_call: TRBV27; cdr3_aa: CASSFRAGHGNTEAFF
d_call: TRBD1; cdr3_length: 15; v_call: TRBV28; cdr3_aa: CASSYRGVVGNTIYF
d_call: NA; cdr3_length: 16; v_call: TRBV19; cdr3_aa: CASSRGALITDNEQFF
d_call: TRBD2; cdr3_length: 17; v_call: TRBV6-2/TRBV6-3; cdr3_aa: CASSYSPTSGIYNEQFF
d_call: NA; cdr3_length: 15; v_call: TRBV27; cdr3_aa: CASSSTGITNEKLFF
d_call: NA; cdr3_length: 12; v_call: TRBV21-1; cdr3_aa: CASSKGGSPLHF
d_call: NA; cdr3_length: 18; v_call: TRBV13; cdr3_aa: CASSGGGQEHSGANVLTF
d_call: TRBD1; cdr3_length: 14; v_call: TRBV4-3; cdr3_aa: CASSPGQGAYEQYF
d_call: NA; cdr3_length: 15; v_call: TRBV15; cdr3_aa: CATSRDRQSLQPQHF
d_call: NA; cdr3_length: 16; v_call: TRBV6-2/TRBV6-3; cdr3_aa: CASSYFVQAGNQPQHF
d_call: TRBD1; cdr3_length: 15; v_call: TRBV7-9; cdr3_aa: CASSSGTGVSHGYTF
d_call: NA; cdr3_length: 13; v_call: TRBV9; cdr3_aa: CASSPREGEKLFF
d_call: NA; cdr3_length: 14; v_call: TRBV5-1; cdr3_aa: CASSLSRVNTEAFF
d_call: NA; cdr3_length: 16; v_call: TRBV6-2/TRBV6-3; cdr3_aa: CASSTPGQYSNQPQHF
d_call: NA; cdr3_length: 16; v_call: TRBV7-2; cdr3_aa: CASSIGPPSSGNTIYF
d_call: TRBD1; cdr3_length: 14; v_call: TRBV2; cdr3_aa: CASSPGTGAGELFF
d_call: NA; cdr3_length: 15; v_call: TRBV25-1; cdr3_aa: CASSEYSGGSYEQYF
d_call: NA; cdr3_length: 14; v_call: TRBV6-5; cdr3_aa: CASRGGGRGEGYTF
d_call: TRBD1; cdr3_length: 15; v_call: TRBV4-2; cdr3_aa: CASSGGDRGNSPLHF
d_call: NA; cdr3_length: 13; v_call: TRBV9; cdr3_aa: CASSVVRTDTQYF
d_call: NA; cdr3_length: 13; v_call: TRBV9; cdr3_aa: CASSVLDGGEQFF
d_call: NA; cdr3_length: 13; v_call: TRBV7-9; cdr3_aa: CASSLETHYGYTF
d_call: TRBD1; cdr3_length: 14; v_call: TRBV18; cdr3_aa: CASSLRTGQETQYF
d_call: NA; cdr3_length: 13; v_call: TRBV13; cdr3_aa: CASSLAGDEKLFF
d_call: TRBD1; cdr3_length: 15; v_call: TRBV19; cdr3_aa: CASSPQGVSTDTQYF
d_call: TRBD1; cdr3_length: 14; v_call: TRBV19; cdr3_aa: CASRTGQANSPLHF
d_call: NA; cdr3_length: 13; v_call: TRBV15; cdr3_aa: CATRGDWSDTQYF
d_call: NA; cdr3_length: 11; v_call: TRBV14; cdr3_aa: CASSQGPEQYF
d_call: NA; cdr3_length: 12; v_call: TRBV12-3/TRBV12-4; cdr3_aa: CASSPTRNEQFF
d_call: TRBD1; cdr3_length: 15; v_call: TRBV9; cdr3_aa: CASSVGQGRDTEAFF
d_call: TRBD1; cdr3_length: 15; v_call: TRBV6-5; cdr3_aa: CASSSRQGANYGYTF